Shown below are 14 T cell receptor beta chains from a single sample sequenced in a study of blood T cell repertoires in COVID-19. Clones were read by immunoSEQ multiplex PCR, and TCRdb kept only the in-frame ones, dropping some. The sample contains roughly 99,000 clones, about four fifths of which appear only once. Sample: peripheral blood. Source of these receptors: a human donor in a cohort sampled during active COVID-19.

J is TRBJ2-1 and V is TRBV10-2; 7 bases agree with TRBD2. This CDR3 is built from 15 residues. The V gene end was trimmed by 3 bases and the J gene end by 9 bases; junction bases not matched to a gene: 11. Germline V lookup: CDR1 WSHSY, CDR2 SAAADI. The DNA for the CDR3 is TGCGCCAGCAGTGAAGGACTAGTCCGCTCCCCTGAGCAGTTCTTC. This codes for CASSEGLVRSPEQFF.

The chain links TRBV7-9 to TRBJ2-1, with D perhaps matching TRBD2 (5 bases). CDR1 is SEHNR and CDR2 is FQNEAQ in the germline V gene (reference sequence). Trimming left V 2 bases short and J 5 bases short, with 10 bases between. The CDR3 runs to 14 residues. The CDR3 here is CASSLMGVDNEQFF. The CDR3 nucleotides are TGTGCCAGCAGCTTAATGGGAGTGGACAATGAGCAGTTCTTC.

The chain employs TRBV4-1 and TRBJ1-5, with TRBD1 identical over 9 bases. The germline V gene has CDR1 MGHRA and CDR2 YSYEKL. The J segment lost 3 bases and the V segment lost 4 bases, leaving 13 bases of the junction unmatched. The CDR3 covers 18 residues. CDR3 sequence (DNA): TGCGCCAGCAGCCCCGGGACAGGGATTAGAACGATCAATCAGCCCCAGCATTTT. Translating it yields CASSPGTGIRTINQPQHF.

The chain joins TRBV5-1 to TRBJ2-2; tentatively, D is TRBD1 (6 bases). Germline V gene sequence: CDR1 SGHRS, CDR2 YFSETQ. The CDR3 totals 15 residues. With 4 bases removed from V and 6 bases from J, the gap between germline ends came to 16 bases. The CDR3 sequence is CASSRDTAYSGELFF. As DNA, the CDR3 is TGCGCCAGCAGCCGGGACACCGCTTACTCCGGGGAGCTGTTTTTT.

The chain carries TRBV6-5 and TRBJ1-2; D is undetermined. The CDR3 spans 14 residues. Germline CDR1 and CDR2: MNHEY and SVGAGI. Trimming pared 7 bases from V and 3 bases from J, leaving 15 bases between. CDR3 loop: CASIEVSLDYGYTF. The CDR3 DNA reads TGTGCCAGCATAGAAGTATCTTTGGACTATGGCTACACCTTC.

This clone was recorded once. This sequence joins TRBV9 and TRBJ1-4; TRBD1 might be the D (6 bases). From germline, CDR1 is SGDLS and CDR2 YYNGEE. CDR3 length: 15 amino acids. V dropped 0 bases and J dropped 5 bases, with 11 bases sitting between them. DNA for the CDR3: TGTGCCAGCAGCGTAGGGACAGAGTGGAATGAAAAACTGTTTTTT. It codes for CASSVGTEWNEKLFF.

The rearrangement uses TRBV4-3 and TRBJ2-2; 8 nucleotides match TRBD1. With V trimmed by 5 bases and J by 4 bases, 6 bases remained unmatched. The CDR3 has 15 amino acids. From germline, CDR1 is LGHNA and CDR2 YSLEER. The CDR3 DNA sequence: TGCGCCAGCAGCATAACAGGGGGAGGCACCGGGGAGCTGTTTTTT. Amino acids: CASSITGGGTGELFF.

This chain connects TRBV7-2 to TRBJ2-1, with 9 positions matching TRBD2. Germline CDR1 is SGHTA and CDR2 is FQGNSA. V lost 6 bases, J lost 7 bases, and 13 bases stayed unmatched. The CDR3 sequence is 16 residues long. The CDR3 loop is CASRRPGGSGRNEQFF. The CDR3 DNA sequence: TGTGCCAGCAGAAGGCCCGGAGGTAGCGGGAGAAATGAGCAGTTCTTC.

The gene calls are TRBV3-1 (or the pseudogene TRBV3-2) and TRBJ2-7; perhaps TRBD2 as D (6 bases). The V end was cut by 2 bases, the J end by 1 base, with 12 bases between. The length of the CDR3 is 15 residues. CDR1 is LGHDT and CDR2 is YNNKEL in the germline V gene (reference sequence). The CDR3 region is CASSQWSSASYEQYF. DNA of the CDR3: TGTGCCAGCAGCCAATGGTCTAGCGCGTCCTACGAGCAGTACTTC.

The chain is built from TRBV12-3 or TRBV12-4 and TRBJ2-7; 7 bases fit TRBD1. CDR3 length equals 13 residues. V lost 8 bases and J lost 2; bases outside the gene matches: 6. CDR3 DNA: TGTGCCAGCCAAAACAGGGGCACCTACGAGCAGTACTTC. Residues: CASQNRGTYEQYF.

The genes are TRBV5-1 and TRBJ2-3; 9 nucleotides align to TRBD2. This CDR3 contains 15 residues. J lost 0 bases, V lost 6 bases, and 5 bases had no gene match. Germline CDR1 SGHRS, CDR2 YFSETQ. The CDR3 sequence is CASNIAGVSTDTQYF. For the CDR3, the DNA is TGCGCCAGCAACATAGCGGGGGTCAGCACAGATACGCAGTATTTT.

This chain connects TRBV5-1 to TRBJ2-7, with D possibly matching TRBD2 (6 bases). Looked up from germline, CDR1 is SGHRS and CDR2 is YFSETQ. The CDR3 is 13 amino acids. Trimming removed 3 bases from V and 7 bases from J, with 14 bases in between. DNA of the CDR3: TGCGCCAGCAGCTACCCGGGCGCGGGAGAGCAGTACTTC. This codes for CASSYPGAGEQYF. Together with reference TRBV5-1 and TRBJ2-7, the CDR3 gives the full variable domain: KAGVTQTPRYLIKTRGQQVTLSCSPISGHRSVSWYQQTPGQGLQFLFEYFSETQRNKGNFPGRFSGRQFSNSRSEMNVSTLELGDSALYLCASSYPGAGEQYFGPGTRLTVT.

DNA of the CDR3: TGTGCCAGCAGTTTACAGGGAACCGGGGAGCTGTTTTTT. This sequence encodes CASSLQGTGELFF. The chain employs TRBV12-3 or TRBV12-4 and TRBJ2-2, with D maybe TRBD1 (5 bases). V lost 2 bases to trimming and J lost 5 bases, with 6 bases between them. The CDR3 runs to 13 residues.

This clone was seen only a few times. The chain employs TRBV10-3 and TRBJ2-7, with TRBD2 matching over 13 bases. Unmatched junction bases numbered 9, after V lost 10 bases and J lost 6 bases. The germline V gene has CDR1 ENHRY and CDR2 SYGVKD. This CDR3 contains 14 residues. The chain's CDR3 is CATATGTSGTEQYF. The CDR3 DNA is TGTGCCACCGCAACGGGGACTAGCGGGACCGAGCAGTACTTC.